The clone carrying this T cell receptor beta chain was observed at least ten times. The data originate from a study of human T cells and chemical hapten exposure. The time point was: patch test 1, 2 weeks after DPC sensitization. Treatment meaning: therapeutic diphenylcyclopropenone sensitization with weekly scalp DPC. The CDR3 is 14 amino acids. Germline lookup yields CDR1 SGHTA and CDR2 FQGNSA. Trimming stripped 5 bases from V and 4 bases from J, with 11 bases between. Using its own MiXCR run on the RACE reads, TCRdb lists one record per CDR3 protein. The data contain tens of thousands of distinct CDR3 sequences, roughly 7.6% of them seen just once; the ten biggest clones take up about 1.6%.

The sequence derives from a woman in her twenties or thirties with alopecia areata. Some clones in this sample may be carry-over from other donors' samples. The sample here was whole blood, taken in connection with sensitization to the hapten diphenylcyclopropenone (DPC). This chain uses TRBV7-2 with TRBJ2-2, with D perhaps TRBD2 (6 bases). As DNA, the CDR3 is TGTGCCAGCAGCCCCGTTAGCGGCACCGGGGAGCTGTTTTTT. It yields the protein CASSPVSGTGELFF.